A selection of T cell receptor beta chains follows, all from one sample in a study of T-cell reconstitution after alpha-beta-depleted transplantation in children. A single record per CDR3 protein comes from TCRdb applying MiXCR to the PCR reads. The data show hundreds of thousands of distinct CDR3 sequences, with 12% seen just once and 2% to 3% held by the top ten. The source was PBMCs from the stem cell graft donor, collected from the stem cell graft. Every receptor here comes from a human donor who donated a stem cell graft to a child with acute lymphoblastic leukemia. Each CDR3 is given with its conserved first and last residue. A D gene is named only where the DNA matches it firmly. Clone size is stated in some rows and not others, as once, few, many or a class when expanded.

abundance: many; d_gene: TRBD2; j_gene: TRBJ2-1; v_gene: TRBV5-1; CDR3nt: TGCGCCAGCAGCTCCGCCGGGACTAGCGGGGGGGGCTACAATGAGCAGTTCTTC; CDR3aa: CASSSAGTSGGGYNEQFF
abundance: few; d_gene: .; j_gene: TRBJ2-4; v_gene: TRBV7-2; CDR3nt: TGTGCCAGCAGCCGAGTCAGCGGAAACATTCAGTACTTC; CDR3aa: CASSRVSGNIQYF
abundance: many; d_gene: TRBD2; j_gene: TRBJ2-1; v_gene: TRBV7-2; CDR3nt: TGTGCCAGCAGCTTTGCGCCTAGCGGGATCGGCTACAATGAGCAGTTCTTC; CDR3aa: CASSFAPSGIGYNEQFF
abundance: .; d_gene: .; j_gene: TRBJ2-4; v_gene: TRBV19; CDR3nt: TGTGCCAGTAGTATAGAGCCCACCGTAGCCAAAAACATTCAGTACTTC; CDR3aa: CASSIEPTVAKNIQYF
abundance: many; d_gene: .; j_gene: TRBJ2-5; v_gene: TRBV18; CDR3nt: TGTGCCAGCTCACCGGTTACGGAGTTTATGACCCAGTACTTC; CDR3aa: CASSPVTEFMTQYF
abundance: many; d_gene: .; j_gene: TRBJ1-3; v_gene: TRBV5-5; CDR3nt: TGTGCCAGCAGCTTGGTGGGAATTTCTGGAAACACCATATATTTT; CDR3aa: CASSLVGISGNTIYF
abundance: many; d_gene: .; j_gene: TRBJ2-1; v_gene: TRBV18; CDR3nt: TGTGCCAGCTCACCAAACACCCCAGACAATGAGCAGTTCTTC; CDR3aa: CASSPNTPDNEQFF
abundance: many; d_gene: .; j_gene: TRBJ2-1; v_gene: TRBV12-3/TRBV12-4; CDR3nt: TGTGCCAGCAGTTTTGGATCCCTGGAGCAGTTCTTC; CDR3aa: CASSFGSLEQFF
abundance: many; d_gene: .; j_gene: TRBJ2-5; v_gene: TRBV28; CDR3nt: TGTGCCAGCAGCCTGGGTAAAGGAAGCACGGAGACCCAGTACTTC; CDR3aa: CASSLGKGSTETQYF
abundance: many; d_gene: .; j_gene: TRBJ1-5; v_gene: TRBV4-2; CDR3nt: TGTGCCAGCAGCCAAGATTGGGGGGCGGATCAGCCCCAGCATTTT; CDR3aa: CASSQDWGADQPQHF
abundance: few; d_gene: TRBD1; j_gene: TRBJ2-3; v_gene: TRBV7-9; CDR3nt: TGTGCCAGCAGCTCACGACAGGGGGCAATCGCAGATACGCAGTATTTT; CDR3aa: CASSSRQGAIADTQYF
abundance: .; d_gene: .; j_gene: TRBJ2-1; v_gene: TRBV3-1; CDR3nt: TGTGCCAGCAGCCGAGGGACTCCCGGTGGGCAGTTCTTC; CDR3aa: CASSRGTPGGQFF
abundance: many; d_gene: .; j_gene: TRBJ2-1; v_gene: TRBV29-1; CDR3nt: TGCAGCGTTGACAGTGGTGAGCAGTTCTTC; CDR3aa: CSVDSGEQFF
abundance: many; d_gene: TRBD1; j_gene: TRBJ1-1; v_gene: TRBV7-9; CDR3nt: TGTGCCAGTTTGGGACAGGGGAACACTGAAGCTTTCTTT; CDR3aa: CASLGQGNTEAFF
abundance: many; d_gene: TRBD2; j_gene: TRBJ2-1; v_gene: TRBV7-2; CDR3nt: TGTGCCAGCAGCTTGCGGTCTAGCGGGGAGAATGAGCAGTTCTTC; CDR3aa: CASSLRSSGENEQFF
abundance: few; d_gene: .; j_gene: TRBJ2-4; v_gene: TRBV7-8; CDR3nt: TGTGCCAGCAGCTTACGTGTGCAACAGCCTCTAGCCAAAAACATTCAGTACTTC; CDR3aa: CASSLRVQQPLAKNIQYF
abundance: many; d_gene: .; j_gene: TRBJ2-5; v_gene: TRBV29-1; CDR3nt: TGCAGCGTTGCCGCCGGGGGCCGTGAGACCCAGTACTTC; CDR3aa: CSVAAGGRETQYF
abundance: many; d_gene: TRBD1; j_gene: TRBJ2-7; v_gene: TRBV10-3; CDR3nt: TGTGCCATCAGTGAGCGGGACAGGGGTTCCTACGAGCAGTACTTC; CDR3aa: CAISERDRGSYEQYF
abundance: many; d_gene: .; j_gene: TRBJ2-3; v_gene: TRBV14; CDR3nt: TGTGCCAGCAGCCAACCGCAATGGACCAGGGTTGATGGAGATACGCAGTATTTT; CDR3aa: CASSQPQWTRVDGDTQYF
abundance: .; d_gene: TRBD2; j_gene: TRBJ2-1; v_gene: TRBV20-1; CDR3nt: TGCAGTGTTGATGTACTAGCGGAGCCTACAAATGAGCAGTTCTTC; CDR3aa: CSVDVLAEPTNEQFF
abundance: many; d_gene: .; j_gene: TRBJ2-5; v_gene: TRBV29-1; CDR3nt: TGCAGCGCCTCTAAGCCGGGGACCCAAGAGACCCAGTACTTC; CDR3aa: CSASKPGTQETQYF
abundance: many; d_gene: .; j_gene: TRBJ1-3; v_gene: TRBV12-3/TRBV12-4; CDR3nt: TGTGCCAGCAGTCCCAACAGCTACGGGAACACCATATATTTT; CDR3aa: CASSPNSYGNTIYF
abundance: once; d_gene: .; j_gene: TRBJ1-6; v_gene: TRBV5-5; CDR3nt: TGTGCCAGCAGCTCGGACCCCTTAGATTCGGCCCTCCACTTT; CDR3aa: CASSSDPLDSALHF
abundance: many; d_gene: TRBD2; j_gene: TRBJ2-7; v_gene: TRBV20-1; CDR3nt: TGCAGTGCTAGCAGTAGCGGGGACTCCTACGAGCAGTACTTC; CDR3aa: CSASSSGDSYEQYF
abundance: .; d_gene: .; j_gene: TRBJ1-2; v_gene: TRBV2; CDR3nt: TGTGCCAGCAGTGAAGCCCAACTCTATGGCTACACCTTC; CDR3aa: CASSEAQLYGYTF
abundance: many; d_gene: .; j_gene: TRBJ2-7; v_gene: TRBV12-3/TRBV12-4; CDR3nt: TGTGCCAGCGGACCCTCGATGCTTCAGTACGAGCAGTACTTC; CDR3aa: CASGPSMLQYEQYF
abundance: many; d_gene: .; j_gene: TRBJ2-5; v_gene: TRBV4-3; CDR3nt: TGCGCCAGCAGCCAAGACTGGGACTCGAGGGGGGGAGAGACCCAGTACTTC; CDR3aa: CASSQDWDSRGGETQYF
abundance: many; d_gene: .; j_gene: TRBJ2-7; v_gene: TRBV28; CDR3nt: TGTGCCAGCAGCGTTAACGCCGAGCAGTACTTC; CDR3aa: CASSVNAEQYF
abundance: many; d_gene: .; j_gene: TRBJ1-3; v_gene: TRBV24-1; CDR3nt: TGTGCCACCAGTGACAGGGGAACTGGAAACACCATATATTTT; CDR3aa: CATSDRGTGNTIYF
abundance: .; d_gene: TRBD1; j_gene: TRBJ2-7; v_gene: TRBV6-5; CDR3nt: TGTGCCAGCAGCTATCGGACAGGGGGCTACGAGCAGTACTTC; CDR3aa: CASSYRTGGYEQYF
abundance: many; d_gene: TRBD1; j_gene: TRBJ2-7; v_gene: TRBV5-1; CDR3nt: TGCGCCAGCAGAGGGACAGCGACCTACGAGCAGTACTTC; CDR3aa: CASRGTATYEQYF
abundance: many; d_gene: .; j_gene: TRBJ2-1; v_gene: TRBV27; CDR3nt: TGTGCCAGCAGTTTCCTAGGTGAGCAGTTCTTC; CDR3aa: CASSFLGEQFF
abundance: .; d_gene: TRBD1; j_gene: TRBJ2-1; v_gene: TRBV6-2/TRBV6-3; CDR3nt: TGTGCCAGCAGGGGACAGGGGGTCTTCGCGGAGTTCAATGAGCAGTTCTTC; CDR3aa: CASRGQGVFAEFNEQFF
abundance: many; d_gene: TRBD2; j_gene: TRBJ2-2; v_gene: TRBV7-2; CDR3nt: TGTGCCAGCAGCTTATGGGAGGGAGGGCGGACCGGGGAGCTGTTTTTT; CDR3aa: CASSLWEGGRTGELFF
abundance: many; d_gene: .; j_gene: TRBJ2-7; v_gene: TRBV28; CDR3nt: TGTGCCAGCAGTTTAGGGGCCCTTATATACGAGCAGTACTTC; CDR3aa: CASSLGALIYEQYF
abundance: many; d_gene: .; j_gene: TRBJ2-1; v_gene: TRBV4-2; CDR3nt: TGTGCCAGCAGCCAAGAGGCGGCGAACGTGAATGAGCAGTTCTTC; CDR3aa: CASSQEAANVNEQFF
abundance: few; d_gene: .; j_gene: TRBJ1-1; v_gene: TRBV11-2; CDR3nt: TGTGCCAGCAGCTTAGAGGGGTTCGGCACTGAAGCTTTCTTT; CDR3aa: CASSLEGFGTEAFF
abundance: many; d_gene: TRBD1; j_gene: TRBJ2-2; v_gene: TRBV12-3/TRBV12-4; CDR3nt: TGTGCCAGCAGTTCGGGACAGGGCAACACCGGGGAGCTGTTTTTT; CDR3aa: CASSSGQGNTGELFF
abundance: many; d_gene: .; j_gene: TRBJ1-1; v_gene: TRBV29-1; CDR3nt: TGCAGCGTTTCCAGAGGGATGAACACTGAAGCTTTCTTT; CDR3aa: CSVSRGMNTEAFF
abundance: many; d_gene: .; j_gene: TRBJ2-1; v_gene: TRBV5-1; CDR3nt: TGCGCCAGCAGCCACTCGGTGAATGAGCAGTTCTTC; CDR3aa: CASSHSVNEQFF
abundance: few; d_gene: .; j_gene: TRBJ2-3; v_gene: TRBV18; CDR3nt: TGTGCCAGCTCACCAAGCAGGGGTACAGATACGCAGTATTTT; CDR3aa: CASSPSRGTDTQYF
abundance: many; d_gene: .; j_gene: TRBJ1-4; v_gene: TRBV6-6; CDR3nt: TGTGCCAGCATAGATAATGAAAAACTGTTTTTT; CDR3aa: CASIDNEKLFF
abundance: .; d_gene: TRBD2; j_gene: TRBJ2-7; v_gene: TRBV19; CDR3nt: TGTGCCAGTAGTAAGACTAGCGGGAGCACCGCGTACGAGCAGTACTTC; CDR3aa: CASSKTSGSTAYEQYF
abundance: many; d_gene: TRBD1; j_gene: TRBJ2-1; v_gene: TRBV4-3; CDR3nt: TGCGCCAGCAGCCAGGGACAGGGCGAGTCCTACAATGAGCAGTTCTTC; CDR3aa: CASSQGQGESYNEQFF
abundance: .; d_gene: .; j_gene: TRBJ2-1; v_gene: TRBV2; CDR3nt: TGTGCCAGCAGTGCCCACAGGAGGGGCCTGTTGTATGGGGGGTGGACGAGGAATGAGCAGTTCTTC; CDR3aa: CASSAHRRGLLYGGWTRNEQFF
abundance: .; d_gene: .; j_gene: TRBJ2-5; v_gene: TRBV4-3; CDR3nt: TGCGCCAGCAGCCAAATGGAGGGAGAGACCCAGTACTTC; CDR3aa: CASSQMEGETQYF
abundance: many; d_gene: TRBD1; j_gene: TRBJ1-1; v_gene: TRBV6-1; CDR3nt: TGTGCCAGCAGAGACAGGGGGAGGGACACTGAAGCTTTCTTT; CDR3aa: CASRDRGRDTEAFF
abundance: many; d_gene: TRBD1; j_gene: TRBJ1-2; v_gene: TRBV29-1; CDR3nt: TGCAGCGAAGGGGGCAGTGACTATGGCTACACCTTC; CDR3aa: CSEGGSDYGYTF
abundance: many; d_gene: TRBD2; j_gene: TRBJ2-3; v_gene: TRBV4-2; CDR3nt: TGTGCCAGCAGCCGAGTAGCGGGAGGGAACACAGATACGCAGTATTTT; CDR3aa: CASSRVAGGNTDTQYF
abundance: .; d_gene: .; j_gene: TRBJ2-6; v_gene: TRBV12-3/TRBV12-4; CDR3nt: TGTGCCAGCAGTTCGGCGATAGGGTTGGCTGGGGCCAACGTCCTGACTTTC; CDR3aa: CASSSAIGLAGANVLTF
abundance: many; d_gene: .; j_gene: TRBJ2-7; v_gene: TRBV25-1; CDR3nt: TGTGCCAGCAGGGAGGGGGTTCGCTACGAGCAGTACTTC; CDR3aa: CASREGVRYEQYF
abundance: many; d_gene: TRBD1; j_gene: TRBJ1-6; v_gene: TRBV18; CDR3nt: TGTGCCAGCTCACCTGCGGGACAGGGGCAATCACCCCTCCACTTT; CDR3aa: CASSPAGQGQSPLHF
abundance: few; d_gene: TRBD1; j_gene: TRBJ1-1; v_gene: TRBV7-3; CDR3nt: TGTGCCAGCAGCTCCACAGGGGTTGAAAGGGGCACTGAAGCTTTCTTT; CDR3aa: CASSSTGVERGTEAFF
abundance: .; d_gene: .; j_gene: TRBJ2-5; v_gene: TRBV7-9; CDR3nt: TGTGCCAGCAGCTTAGGAAGGGACCGGGAGACCCAGTACTTC; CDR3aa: CASSLGRDRETQYF
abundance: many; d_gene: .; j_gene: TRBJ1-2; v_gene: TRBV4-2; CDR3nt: TGTGCCAGCAGCCAAGAAACATACGGCTACACCTTC; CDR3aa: CASSQETYGYTF